One and the same sample provided the 10 T cell receptor beta chains below, sequenced in a study of cytomegalovirus exposure and HLA in healthy donors. With 60 Vbeta and 13 Jbeta primers, the PCR was carried out. Generated by immunoSEQ multiplex PCR, the TCRdb table keeps only in-frame clones and is missing some. This table holds 100,000 to 120,000 clones, approximately 83% found once. The sample consisted of PBMCs. The receptors here all came from a man between 40 and 49 years old in good health and CMV-seronegative.

The chain carries TRBV19 and TRBJ1-1, with unresolved D. Germline loops: CDR1 LNHDA, CDR2 SQIVND (reference sequence). The CDR3 sequence is 13 residues long. Deletions cut 4 bases from V and 3 bases from J, with 9 bases between. CDR3 sequence (DNA): TGTGCCAGTAGTAACGGAGGCCACACTGAAGCTTTCTTT. Its translation: CASSNGGHTEAFF.

The J gene is TRBJ2-3, the V gene TRBV10-3; D uncertain. The CDR3 spans 12 residues. Trimming cost V 5 bases and J 6 bases, with 9 bases left between them. CDR1 is ENHRY and CDR2 is SYGVKD in the germline V gene. The CDR3: CAISRRADTQYF. The CDR3 nucleotides read TGTGCCATCAGTAGAAGAGCGGATACGCAGTATTTT.

J is TRBJ1-5 and V is TRBV28, with a possible D match to TRBD1 (5 bases). Between the trimmed V and J ends, which lost 4 bases and 3 bases, there was a span of 13 bases. Germline V gene data show CDR1 as MDHEN and CDR2 as SYDVKM. The CDR3 covers 15 residues. The CDR3 here is CASSWGQVDNQPQHF. DNA of the CDR3: TGTGCCAGCAGTTGGGGCCAGGTCGACAATCAGCCCCAGCATTTT.

The CDR3 loop is CASSEKGGNNEQFF. The CDR3 region has the DNA TGTGCCAGCAGTGAAAAGGGGGGGAATAATGAGCAGTTCTTC. This chain connects TRBV2 to TRBJ2-1, with D perhaps matching TRBD2 (7 bases). The CDR3 has 14 amino acids. CDR1 is SNHLY, CDR2 FYNNEI, per germline. Trimming shortened V by 2 bases and J by 7 bases, and 12 bases separated the two germline ends.

This clone came up a few times. The rearrangement joins TRBV27 to TRBJ1-1; 10 nucleotides agree with TRBD1. The CDR3 contains 15 residues. Germline CDR1 is MNHEY and CDR2 is SMNVEV (reference sequence). The V segment lost 2 bases and the J segment 3 bases; nucleotides outside the gene matches: 3. The CDR3 sequence: CASSLLGQGYTEAFF. DNA of the CDR3: TGTGCCAGCAGTTTACTGGGACAGGGGTACACTGAAGCTTTCTTT.

The chain employs TRBV28 and TRBJ1-2; no definite D call. The length of the CDR3 is 10 residues. Per germline, CDR1 MDHEN and CDR2 SYDVKM. V gave up 6 bases and J gave up 8 bases, with 7 bases separating them. The CDR3 coding sequence is TGTGCCAGCAGCTCCGGGGGCTACACCTTC. It is translated as CASSSGGYTF.

This chain uses TRBV7-2 with TRBJ2-7, with TRBD2 matching over 8 bases. CDR1 and CDR2 from the germline V gene are SGHTA and FQGNSA. The CDR3 is 15 amino acids. After removal of 1 base from V and 2 bases from J, the junction contained 4 bases not matched to a gene. The CDR3 loop reads CASSLDERGTYEQYF. The CDR3 DNA is TGTGCCAGCAGCTTAGATGAGCGGGGGACCTACGAGCAGTACTTC. The whole variable domain, filled in from reference TRBV7-2 and TRBJ2-7, reads GAGVSQSPSNKVTEKGKDVELRCDPISGHTALYWYRQSLGQGLEFLIYFQGNSAPDKSGLPSDRFSAERTGGSVSTLTIQRTQQEDSAVYLCASSLDERGTYEQYFGPGTRLTVT.

The chain uses TRBV30 and TRBJ1-5, with D possibly TRBD1 on 5 matching bases. Germline V gives CDR1 GTSNPN, CDR2 SVGIG (reference sequence). V lost 0 bases and J lost 7, with 16 bases in between. This CDR3 has 15 residues. The CDR3 nucleotides read TGTGCCTGGAGTGTACGTGGGGGGTTGGGGCAGCCCCAGCATTTT. This encodes CAWSVRGGLGQPQHF.

The V and J genes are TRBV5-3 and TRBJ1-5; 7 bases line up with TRBD1. TRBV5-3 is annotated as an ORF whose role is uncertain. Trimming cost V 5 bases and J 3 bases; bases outside gene matches: 11. CDR3 length: 16 amino acids. CDR3 coding DNA: TGTGCCAGAAGTTTTAGGACAGGCTTATCCAATCAGCCCCAGCATTTT. Translating it yields CARSFRTGLSNQPQHF.

The chain links TRBV2 to TRBJ1-2; D may be TRBD1 (5 bases). Germline CDR1 reads SNHLY; CDR2 reads FYNNEI. The length of the CDR3 is 14 residues. V lost 8 bases and J 4 bases, leaving 17 bases between the germline ends. CDR3 DNA sequence: TGTGCCAGCTCTCAGGGAGGTCCTTCCTATGGCTACACCTTC. The encoded protein is CASSQGGPSYGYTF.